This TCR beta chain came from a study of T cells in Graves' hyperthyroidism and ophthalmopathy. CDR3 length equals 16 residues. V was clipped by 6 bases and J by 4 bases, with 16 bases between them. The germline CDR1 and CDR2 sequences are WNHNN and SYGVQD (reference sequence). In its sample, this clonotype was seen once. RNA transcripts served as the template for amplifying TCR beta CDR3 regions. The study used the HTBI primer set for a first-round RT-PCR of the TCR CDR3. TCRdb processed the multiplex PCR reads anew with MiXCR; each CDR3 protein has one entry. The sample records 600,000 to 850,000 distinct CDR3 sequences, around 20% being singletons.

This clonotype originated in a woman aged 45-60 years with Graves' hyperthyroidism that later progressed to Graves' ophthalmopathy. This chain joins TRBV10-1 and TRBJ2-6, with no clear D. Material: blood. The CDR3 DNA follows: TGCGCCAGCAGCCCGGACGGTCCCTCCGGGGCCAACGTCCTGACTTTC. Amino acids: CASSPDGPSGANVLTF.